Listed below are T cell receptor beta chains from one sample, sequenced in a study of blood T cells in healthy people across ages. From the 5' RACE reads, TCRdb called clonotypes with MiXCR, one entry per CDR3 protein. Here the sample spans about 800,000 distinct CDR3 sequences, roughly 60% being singletons. The sequenced material came from blood. The receptors come from a man younger than 40 in good health. Each CDR3 is given with its conserved first and last residue.

V gene: TRBV20-1
CDR3 length: 12
J gene: -
CDR3 protein: CSVSGLPYEQYF

V gene: TRBV27
CDR3 length: 15
J gene: TRBJ2-2
CDR3 protein: CASSFSDSMDGELFF

V gene: TRBV2
CDR3 length: 17
J gene: TRBJ2-3
CDR3 protein: CASSVHRKLMNADTQYF

V gene: TRBV24-1
CDR3 length: 13
J gene: TRBJ2-1
CDR3 protein: CATPRRGDTEQFF

V gene: TRBV11-2
CDR3 length: 14
J gene: TRBJ2-1
CDR3 protein: CASSVEIAADEQFF

V gene: TRBV12-5
CDR3 length: 13
J gene: TRBJ2-1
CDR3 protein: CASGLDRRNEQFF

V gene: TRBV7-6
CDR3 length: 19
J gene: TRBJ2-1
CDR3 protein: CASSLNARVQGGSYNEQFF

V gene: TRBV7-2
CDR3 length: 13
J gene: TRBJ2-5
CDR3 protein: CASSPADPKTQYF

V gene: TRBV11-3
CDR3 length: 13
J gene: TRBJ2-5
CDR3 protein: CASSQGLTETQYF

V gene: TRBV2
CDR3 length: 14
J gene: TRBJ1-1
CDR3 protein: CASREGSPKAEAFF

V gene: TRBV11-3
CDR3 length: 12
J gene: TRBJ1-1
CDR3 protein: CASSLGSGEAFF

V gene: TRBV20-1
CDR3 length: 15
J gene: TRBJ2-3
CDR3 protein: CSARVSRGTLDTQYF

V gene: TRBV20-1
CDR3 length: 17
J gene: TRBJ2-1
CDR3 protein: CSAFPDNRGSSYNEQFF

V gene: TRBV9
CDR3 length: 15
J gene: TRBJ2-7
CDR3 protein: CASSAPGRKIGEQYF